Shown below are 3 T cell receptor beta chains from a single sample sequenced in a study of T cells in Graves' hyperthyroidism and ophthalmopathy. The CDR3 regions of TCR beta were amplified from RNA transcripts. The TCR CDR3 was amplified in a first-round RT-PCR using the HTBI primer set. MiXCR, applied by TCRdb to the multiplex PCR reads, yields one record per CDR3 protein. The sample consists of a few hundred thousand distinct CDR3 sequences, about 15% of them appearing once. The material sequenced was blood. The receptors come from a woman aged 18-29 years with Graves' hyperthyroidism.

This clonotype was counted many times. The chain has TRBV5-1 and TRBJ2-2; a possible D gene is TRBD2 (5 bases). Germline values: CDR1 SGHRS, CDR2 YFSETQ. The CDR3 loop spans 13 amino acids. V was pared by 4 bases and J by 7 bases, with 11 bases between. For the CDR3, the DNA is TGCGCCAGCAGCCCACGGGAAGGCGGGGAGCTGTTTTTT. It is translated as CASSPREGGELFF.

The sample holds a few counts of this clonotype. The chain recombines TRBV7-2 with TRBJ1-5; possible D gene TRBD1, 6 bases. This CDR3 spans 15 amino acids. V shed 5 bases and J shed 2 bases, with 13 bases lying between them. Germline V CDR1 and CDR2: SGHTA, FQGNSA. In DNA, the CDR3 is TGTGCCAGCAGCCACAGGGTTTCGGGCAATCAGCCCCAGCATTTT. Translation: CASSHRVSGNQPQHF. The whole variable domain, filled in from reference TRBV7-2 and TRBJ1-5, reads GAGVSQSPSNKVTEKGKDVELRCDPISGHTALYWYRQSLGQGLEFLIYFQGNSAPDKSGLPSDRFSAERTGGSVSTLTIQRTQQEDSAVYLCASSHRVSGNQPQHFGDGTRLSIL.

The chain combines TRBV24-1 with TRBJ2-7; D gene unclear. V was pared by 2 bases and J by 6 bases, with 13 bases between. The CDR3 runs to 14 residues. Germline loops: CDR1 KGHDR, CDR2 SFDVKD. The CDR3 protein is CATSDSPPGSEQYF. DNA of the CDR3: TGTGCCACCAGTGATTCCCCCCCGGGCTCCGAGCAGTACTTC.